This T cell receptor (beta chain) was observed in a study of immune evolution from preneoplasia to lung adenocarcinoma. General observations from the study: Top clone frequencies peaked in normal lung, apparently declining through invasive adenocarcinoma. Later-stage lesions appeared to have more T cells, more diversity, less clonality.

The CDR3 has 15 residues. The V and J ends lost 2 bases and 5 bases, in that order; junction bases with no gene match: 7. Germline CDR1 and CDR2: MNHNS and SASEGT. The repertoire was sequenced with immunoSEQ multiplex PCR; TCRdb's copy has only in-frame clones and lacks some. The table includes 20,000 to 30,000 clones, just under 75% detected once. Concerning this clone itself: The antigen is undetermined.

Macro-dissection enriched premalignant or tumor cells before nucleic acid extraction. The receptor comes from a person in their sixties or seventies with invasive lung adenocarcinoma. Some clones in this sample may be carry-over from other donors' samples. What was sequenced was FFPE invasive lung adenocarcinoma tissue. The rearrangement links TRBV6-1 to TRBJ2-5, with TRBD2 matching 8 bases. CDR3 DNA: TGTGCCAGCAGTGAACAATCGGGAGGGGGGGAGACCCAGTACTTC. Encoded protein: CASSEQSGGGETQYF.